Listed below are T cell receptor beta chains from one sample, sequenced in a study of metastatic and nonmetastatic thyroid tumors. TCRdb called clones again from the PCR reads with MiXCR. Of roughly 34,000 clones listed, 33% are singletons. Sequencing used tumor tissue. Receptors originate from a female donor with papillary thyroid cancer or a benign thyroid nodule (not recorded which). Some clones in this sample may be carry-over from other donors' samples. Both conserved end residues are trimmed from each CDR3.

CDR3: ASSSPDSLHYEQY; J: TRBJ2-7; V: TRBV28
CDR3: ASSLVSGTIGHGYT; J: TRBJ1-2; V: TRBV11-1
CDR3: ASSLTGTSGEETQY; J: TRBJ2-5; V: TRBV27
CDR3: ATSEAGTSGSGTGELF; J: TRBJ2-2; V: TRBV24-1
CDR3: ASSFGGTTNYGYT; J: TRBJ1-2; V: TRBV27
CDR3: ASSLEGTSGRNEQF; J: TRBJ2-1; V: TRBV7-6
CDR3: AGGASGNTIY; J: TRBJ1-3; V: TRBV28
CDR3: ASSLGWEAF; J: TRBJ1-1; V: TRBV28
CDR3: ATTRQALTGELF; J: TRBJ2-2; V: TRBV12-3/TRBV12-4
CDR3: ATSDFEAGSYNEQF; J: TRBJ2-1; V: TRBV24-1
CDR3: ASSPSRDTGELF; J: TRBJ2-2; V: TRBV6-4
CDR3: ASSFTGGGSSHEQY; J: TRBJ2-7; V: TRBV6-2/TRBV6-3
CDR3: SARGHVARREAADTQY; J: TRBJ2-3; V: TRBV20-1
CDR3: ASSRTGSFMNTEAF; J: TRBJ1-1; V: TRBV5-1
CDR3: ASSHRVNTEAF; J: TRBJ1-1; V: TRBV12-3/TRBV12-4
CDR3: ASSPGLAPNEQF; J: TRBJ2-1; V: TRBV27
CDR3: ASSTTTGVSGANVLT; J: TRBJ2-6; V: TRBV5-1
CDR3: ASSSKLGAHNEQF; J: TRBJ2-1; V: TRBV27
CDR3: ASSKHRGTGGYGYT; J: TRBJ1-2; V: TRBV6-1
CDR3: ASRMGRDTQY; J: TRBJ2-3; V: TRBV5-1
CDR3: ASSEAGGGRSYEQY; J: TRBJ2-7; V: TRBV25-1
CDR3: ASSLEEGSYEQY; J: TRBJ2-7; V: TRBV7-6
CDR3: ASSLGGAYGYT; J: TRBJ1-2; V: TRBV28
CDR3: ASSFGMNTEAF; J: TRBJ1-1; V: TRBV27
CDR3: ASSEDRGGSGEQY; J: TRBJ2-7; V: TRBV7-3
CDR3: ASSFPLAGNTDTQY; J: TRBJ2-3; V: TRBV6-5
CDR3: ASSPLLASSPLH; J: TRBJ1-6; V: TRBV6-2/TRBV6-3
CDR3: ASSSAVDRPYEQY; J: TRBJ2-7; V: TRBV7-8
CDR3: ASSAGRALYGYT; J: TRBJ1-2; V: TRBV6-4
CDR3: SARDGASENTGELF; J: TRBJ2-2; V: TRBV20-1
CDR3: ASSPDRVQNTEAF; J: TRBJ1-1; V: TRBV5-1
CDR3: ASSPGLAGMSEQF; J: TRBJ2-1; V: TRBV11-1
CDR3: ASSLVGVNYGYT; J: TRBJ1-2; V: TRBV7-9
CDR3: ASSYELAASGGSYEQY; J: TRBJ2-7; V: TRBV6-6
CDR3: ASSTQGVNNSPLH; J: TRBJ1-6; V: TRBV28
CDR3: ASSQDRRLFYEQY; J: TRBJ2-7; V: TRBV4-1
CDR3: SARFYGTSASPQF; J: TRBJ2-1; V: TRBV20-1